This T cell receptor (beta chain) is from a study of tumor and adjacent non-tumor tissue in lung cancer. On the study more broadly: On average, productive TCRbeta reads reached about 4.17 million per sample.

This sample's RNA came from whole unsorted tissue. Between August and November 2014, newly diagnosed, chemotherapy-naive lung cancer patients underwent thoracic surgery in China. Three rounds of nested PCR, following a modified ARM-PCR protocol, produced the TCRbeta library. MiXCR, run by TCRdb on the multiplex PCR reads, gives a single entry per CDR3 protein. Of about 75,000 distinct CDR3 sequences listed, under 80% were seen once; the top ten hold about an eighth. To note about this clonotype: One base away lies a much larger clone, so this may be a sequencing read error.

This clonotype was sampled from a woman in her 50s with non-small cell lung cancer. Sequenced: lung tumor tissue.

The CDR3 coding sequence is TGTGCCAGCAGCTTAGCTCTCAGCTCCTACGACCAGTACTTC. Residues: CASSLALSSYDQYF. The V and J genes are TRBV7-9 and TRBJ2-7; D is ambiguous. The length of the CDR3 is 14 residues. Per germline, CDR1 SEHNR and CDR2 FQNEAQ (reference sequence).